These T cell receptor beta chains were read from a single sample in a study of neurological immune-mediated disorders. Each CDR3 protein is one row after TCRdb ran MiXCR on the 5' RACE reads. The sample holds around 58,000 distinct CDR3 sequences, about 3.2% seen once. The source material was PBMCs. The receptors derive from a woman in her fifties or sixties with multiple sclerosis. Both conserved end residues are part of each CDR3. A D gene is named only where the DNA matches it firmly. Part of the rows lack a size; the others show once, few, many or a class for expanded clones.

V	J	D	size	CDR3	DNA
TRBV5-1	TRBJ1-4	.	many	CASSLSPSGLMRKLFF	TGCGCCAGCAGCCTCTCCCCTTCAGGTCTAATGAGAAAACTGTTTTTT
TRBV4-1	TRBJ2-7	.	many	CASSDTPRGLAEQYF	TGCGCCAGCAGCGATACGCCTCGGGGGTTAGCCGAGCAGTACTTC
TRBV20-1	TRBJ2-3	TRBD2	many	CSASTGTSGRDTQYF	TGCAGTGCTAGCACCGGGACTAGCGGAAGAGATACGCAGTATTTT
TRBV5-1	TRBJ2-2	.	many	CASSGAANTGELFF	TGCGCCAGCAGTGGGGCAGCGAACACCGGGGAGCTGTTTTTT
TRBV29-1	TRBJ2-2	.	many	CSARGVNTGELFF	TGCAGCGCCCGTGGGGTGAACACCGGGGAGCTGTTTTTT
TRBV5-1	TRBJ1-1	.	many	CASSLAGTVDWMNTEAFF	TGCGCCAGCAGCTTAGCCGGGACGGTCGACTGGATGAACACTGAAGCTTTCTTT
TRBV20-1	TRBJ2-3	TRBD2	many	CSARGLAGSRADTQYF	TGCAGTGCTAGAGGACTAGCGGGGTCCAGGGCGGATACGCAGTATTTT
TRBV5-1	TRBJ1-1	.	many	CASSLGLQGYTEAFF	TGCGCCAGCAGCTTGGGGCTGCAGGGGTACACTGAAGCTTTCTTT
TRBV24-1	TRBJ2-7	.	many	CATNKGSGYEQYF	TGTGCCACCAATAAGGGGTCTGGCTACGAGCAGTACTTC
TRBV2	TRBJ1-5	.	many	CASSDSPQPQHF	TGTGCCAGCAGTGACTCTCCTCAGCCCCAGCATTTT
TRBV5-6	TRBJ1-1	.	.	CASRRASNTEAFF	TGTGCCAGCAGACGCGCGTCGAACACTGAAGCTTTCTTT
TRBV5-6	TRBJ2-7	TRBD1	many	CASSPDRTYEQYF	TGTGCCAGCAGCCCGGACAGGACCTACGAGCAGTACTTC
TRBV10-3	TRBJ2-2	.	many	CAISLRLPGELFF	TGTGCCATCAGTTTGAGGTTACCCGGGGAGCTGTTTTTT
TRBV29-1	TRBJ2-5	.	many	CSVGRGAQETQYF	TGCAGCGTTGGGCGCGGGGCACAAGAGACCCAGTACTTC
TRBV12-2	TRBJ2-5	.	.	CASRLDVASVETQYF	TGTGCAAGTCGCTTAGATGTGGCTAGCGTGGAGACCCAGTACTTC
TRBV5-1	TRBJ1-4	.	many	CASSLQGAPDEKLFF	TGCGCCAGCAGCTTGCAAGGGGCGCCGGATGAAAAACTGTTTTTT
TRBV7-2	TRBJ2-7	.	many	CASSFAGMLEQYF	TGTGCCAGCAGCTTTGCGGGAATGCTCGAGCAGTACTTC
TRBV4-1	TRBJ1-5	TRBD1	many	CASSQGQGNNQPQHF	TGCGCCAGCAGCCAAGGACAGGGGAACAATCAGCCCCAGCATTTT
TRBV10-3	TRBJ2-7	TRBD2	many	CAITKTSGYEQYF	TGTGCCATCACCAAGACTAGCGGGTACGAGCAGTACTTC
TRBV9	TRBJ2-5	.	many	CASSTGRIETQYF	TGTGCCAGCAGCACAGGGCGGATAGAGACCCAGTACTTC
TRBV3-1	TRBJ2-7	TRBD1	many	CASSRDRDTYEQYF	TGTGCCAGCAGCCGGGACAGGGATACCTACGAGCAGTACTTC
TRBV10-3	TRBJ1-5	.	many	CAIRDSGNQPQHF	TGTGCCATCAGAGACAGTGGTAATCAGCCCCAGCATTTT
TRBV10-3	TRBJ2-5	.	many	CAIGAHSGKETQYF	TGTGCCATCGGGGCACACTCAGGGAAAGAGACCCAGTACTTC
TRBV5-4	TRBJ2-2	.	many	CASSLDRGGTWGELFF	TGTGCCAGCAGCTTGGATCGTGGGGGGACGTGGGGGGAGCTGTTTTTT
TRBV5-1	TRBJ1-2	TRBD1	many	CASSTGQGGGYTF	TGCGCCAGCAGCACCGGACAGGGCGGGGGCTACACCTTC
TRBV4-1	TRBJ1-1	.	many	CASSQGPGMNTEAFF	TGCGCCAGCAGCCAGGGGCCGGGAATGAACACTGAAGCTTTCTTT
TRBV2	TRBJ2-5	TRBD2	many	CASSEWREGRGTQYF	TGTGCCAGCAGTGAGTGGCGGGAGGGCCGGGGGACCCAGTACTTC
TRBV7-9	TRBJ2-2	TRBD1	many	CASSWPGQGFAGELFF	TGTGCCAGCAGCTGGCCGGGACAGGGCTTCGCCGGGGAGCTGTTTTTT
TRBV6-5	TRBJ2-7	TRBD1	many	CASSSGGQGHEQYF	TGTGCCAGCAGTTCTGGGGGACAGGGCCACGAGCAGTACTTC
TRBV28	TRBJ1-5	.	many	CASSPSWTEYQPQHF	TGTGCCAGCAGTCCTTCCTGGACAGAATATCAGCCCCAGCATTTT
TRBV6-5	TRBJ2-7	.	many	CASSYSSAGFGYEQYF	TGTGCCAGCAGTTACTCGAGCGCGGGTTTTGGGTACGAGCAGTACTTC
TRBV2	TRBJ2-7	TRBD1	many	CASKEGTGAYEQYF	TGTGCCAGCAAGGAGGGGACAGGGGCCTACGAGCAGTACTTC
TRBV7-9	TRBJ1-4	.	.	CASSLGGGTHEKLFF	TGTGCCAGCAGCTTGGGAGGAGGCACGCATGAAAAACTGTTTTTT
TRBV11-2	TRBJ1-4	.	many	CASSAQREKLFF	TGTGCCAGCAGCGCCCAGCGTGAAAAACTGTTTTTT
TRBV5-1	TRBJ1-1	.	many	CASSWSGDSSTEAFF	TGCGCCAGCAGCTGGAGTGGGGATTCGAGTACTGAAGCTTTCTTT
TRBV27	TRBJ2-5	TRBD2	many	CASSSTSGRGWETQYF	TGTGCCAGCAGTTCGACTAGCGGACGGGGTTGGGAGACCCAGTACTTC
TRBV6-5	TRBJ2-1	TRBD1	many	CASSQRGQEYNEQFF	TGTGCCAGCAGTCAGCGAGGACAGGAGTACAATGAGCAGTTCTTC